The clone carrying this T cell receptor beta chain has only one observation. Its specificity is not known. Mismatch with germline at one junction end may stem from a read error. This CDR3 is built from 16 residues. Germline V lookup: CDR1 SEHNR, CDR2 FQNEAQ (reference sequence). MiXCR, applied by TCRdb to the multiplex PCR reads, yields one record per CDR3 protein. The sample has about 89,000 distinct CDR3 sequences, roughly 30% seen once; the top ten hold over 8%. Axillary draining lymph nodes of breast cancer patients supplied the node samples. This entry belongs to a study of breast tumors, draining lymph nodes, adjacent tissues. Regarding the study as a whole: Most tumor T cells seemingly derive from lymph node, then expand in tumor. Data only fit, rather than demonstrated, lymph node origin of most tumor T cells. Tumor TCR diversity was below lymph nodes but above nontumor tissue.

This rearrangement joins TRBV7-9 to TRBJ2-7; 11 nucleotides line up with TRBD2. Sequencing input: axillary lymph node tissue. The origin of this receptor is a female donor with breast cancer. Some clones in this sample may be carry-over from other donors' samples. CDR3 residues: CASSLMGTSGSFEQYF. CDR3 bases: TGTGCCAGCAGCTTAATGGGTACTAGCGGGAGTTTTGAGCAGTACTTT.